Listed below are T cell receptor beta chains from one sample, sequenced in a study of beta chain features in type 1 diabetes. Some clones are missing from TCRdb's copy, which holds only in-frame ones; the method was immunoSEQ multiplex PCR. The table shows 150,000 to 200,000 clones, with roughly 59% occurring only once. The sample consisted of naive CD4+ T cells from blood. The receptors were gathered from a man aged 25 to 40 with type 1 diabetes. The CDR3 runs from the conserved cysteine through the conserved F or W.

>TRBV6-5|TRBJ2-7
CASSSNYEQYF
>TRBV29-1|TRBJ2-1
CSVEVPRLLDSNEQFF
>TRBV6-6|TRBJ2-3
CASSVSGGRSDTQYF
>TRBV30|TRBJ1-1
CAWSPGQAMNTEAFF
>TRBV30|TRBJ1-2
CAWSVAYGYTF
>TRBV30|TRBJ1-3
CAWSVLGTAAGNTIYF
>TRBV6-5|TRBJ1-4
CASRLAGANEKLFF
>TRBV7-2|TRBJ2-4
CASSASGNIQYF
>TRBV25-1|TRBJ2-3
CASRDTSKGSTDTQYF
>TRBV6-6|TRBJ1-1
CASSYSMNTEAFF
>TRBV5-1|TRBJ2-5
CASSSRGTGGVQTQYF
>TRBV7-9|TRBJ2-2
CASSISPQGHTGELFF
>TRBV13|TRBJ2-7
CASSLDREGYEQYF
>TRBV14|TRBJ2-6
CATRYSGANVLTF
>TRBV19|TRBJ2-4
CASSTPRTGANIQYF
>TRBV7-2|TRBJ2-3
CASSLRGQGTDTQYF
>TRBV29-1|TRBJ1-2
CSVDRGQGIYGYTF
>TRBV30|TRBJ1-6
CAWSVPGTGPNSPLHF
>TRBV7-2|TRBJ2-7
CASSFLGQRNEQYF
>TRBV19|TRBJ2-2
CATRPGRTITGELFF
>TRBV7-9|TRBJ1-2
CASSSGQGVGGYTF
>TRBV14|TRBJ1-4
CASSPLQGDGEKLFF
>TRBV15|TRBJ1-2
CATSIRTGNYGYTF
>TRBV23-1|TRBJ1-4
CASSQPQIPPGLWLF
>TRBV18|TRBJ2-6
CASSTWTGLSGANVLTF
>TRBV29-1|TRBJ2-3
CSVGAGGRSGTDTQYF
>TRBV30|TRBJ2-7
CAWSSPYEQYF
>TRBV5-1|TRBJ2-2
CASSLSTGSTGELFF
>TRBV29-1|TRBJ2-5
CSVTGTARETQYF
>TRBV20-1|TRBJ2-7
CSTIQRYEQYF
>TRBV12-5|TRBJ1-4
CASGLDQEDEKLFF
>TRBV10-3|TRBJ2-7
CATTESYEQYF
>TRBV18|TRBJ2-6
CASFAGANVLTF
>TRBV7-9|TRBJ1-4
CASSLQGDTNEKLFF
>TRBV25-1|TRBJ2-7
CATRTGPPLVYEQYF
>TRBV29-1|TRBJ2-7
CSVVRGYEQYF
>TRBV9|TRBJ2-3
CASSVIGDYPYF
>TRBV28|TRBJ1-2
CASSFRSNYGYTF
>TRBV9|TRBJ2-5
CASSTIQETQYF
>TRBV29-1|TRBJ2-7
CSVGADSYEQYF
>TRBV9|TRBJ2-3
CASSKEVAGGTDTQYF
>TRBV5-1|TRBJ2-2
CASSFAPTGELFF
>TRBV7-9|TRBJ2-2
CANPQGLAANTGELFF
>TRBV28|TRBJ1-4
CASSLASGLGKLFF
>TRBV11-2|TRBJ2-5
CASSSQQETQYF
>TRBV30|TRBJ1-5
CAWSSPGGNQPQHF
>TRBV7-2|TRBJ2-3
CASRRTSTDTQYF
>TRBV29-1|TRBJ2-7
CSVRRGTYEQYF
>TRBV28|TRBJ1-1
CASSFLVTEAFF
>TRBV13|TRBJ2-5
CASSNLAGGPEGETQYF